This TCR beta chain was identified during a study of cytomegalovirus exposure and HLA in healthy donors. A single count supports this clone. One end of the junction varies from germline; a read error may be responsible. The method was immunoSEQ multiplex PCR; TCRdb's version includes in-frame clones alone and lacks a portion of them. The table includes 110,000 or so clones, 88% detected once. The CDR3 has 13 residues. The V gene's germline CDR1 is MDHEN and CDR2 SYDVKM. The genes are TRBV28 and TRBJ2-1, with D possibly being TRBD1 (6 bases). The source of this sequence is a man aged 18 to 30 in good health and CMV-seronegative. Sequencing input: PBMCs. CDR3 in amino acids: CASSSLPGHKALF. The CDR3 nucleotides read TGTGCCAGCAGTTCTCTCCCGGGACATAAAGCGCTCTTC.